The sequence of this T cell receptor beta chain was determined in a study of T cell responses to AZD1222 COVID-19 vaccine. Measured with immunoSEQ multiplex PCR; TCRdb has only the in-frame clones, and not every one. The sample has about 150,000 clones, about 95% seen once. Details on this clone: Its specificity is not known.

Study outcomes and limitations: Spike-specific TCR breadth and depth both grew after two AZD1222 doses. Seropositive at baseline were only a handful of AZD1222 recipients. Sampled repertoires all dated from after the peak T cell response. Possibly, clonal diversity was underestimated; donors were largely white British and included more females.

The source of this sequence is an adult in good health. The sequencing here drew on peripheral blood, taken on day 0 of AZD1222 vaccination.

The CDR3: CASTRPGVSYNYEQYV. The CDR3 DNA follows: TGTGCCAGCACCAGGCCGGGGGTATCATACAACTACGAGCAGTACGTC. The chain combines TRBV21-1 with TRBJ2-7; the D segment call TRBD2 is taken from the table without a DNA check. TRBV21-1 has pseudogene status. The CDR3 spans 16 residues.